The 4 T cell receptor beta chains given below trace back to one sample, sequenced in a study of blood T cell repertoires in COVID-19. The assay was immunoSEQ multiplex PCR, and TCRdb's table has in-frame clones only and misses some. The data contain 150,000 to 200,000 clones, roughly 90% of them singletons. Sequencing input: PBMCs or T cells enriched from blood (not recorded which). The receptors originated from a woman under 30 who had recovered from COVID-19.

The rearrangement uses TRBV19 and TRBJ2-5, with TRBD1 matching 9 bases. V lost 1 base and J lost 5; bases outside the gene matches: 8. Germline V CDR1 and CDR2: LNHDA, SQIVND (reference sequence). CDR3 size: 16 residues. CDR3 amino acids: CASSIGGTGPGETQYF. CDR3 in DNA: TGTGCCAGTAGTATAGGTGGGACAGGGCCCGGGGAGACCCAGTACTTC.

This sequence joins TRBV7-8 and TRBJ2-7, with 7 bases lining up with TRBD2. V shed 4 bases and J 2 bases; nucleotides not matched to a gene: 5. The CDR3 has 14 residues. Germline CDR1 is SGHVS and CDR2 is FQNEAQ. Here the CDR3 reads CASSSRDYAYEQYF. Here the CDR3 DNA reads TGTGCCAGCAGCTCCCGGGACTACGCCTACGAGCAGTACTTC.

This chain joins TRBV7-9 and TRBJ2-5; possibly TRBD1 for D (6 bases). V lost 1 base and J 4 bases, leaving 25 bases between the germline ends. Per the germline V gene, CDR1 is SEHNR and CDR2 is FQNEAQ (reference sequence). The length of the CDR3 is 19 residues. The CDR3 sequence: CASSLGQQQGRSQGETQYF. The CDR3 DNA sequence: TGTGCCAGCAGCTTAGGCCAGCAACAGGGAAGGTCGCAAGGAGAGACCCAGTACTTC.

The J gene is TRBJ1-3, the V gene TRBV7-8, with D hard to call. This CDR3 comprises 15 residues. Germline V lookup: CDR1 SGHVS, CDR2 FQNEAQ. V was shortened by 1 base and J by 3 bases, with 10 bases between the two germline ends. DNA for the CDR3: TGTGCCAGCAGCTTAGTAGGAGGGAATGGAAACACCATATATTTT. Protein sequence: CASSLVGGNGNTIYF.